This T cell receptor (beta chain) was obtained from a study of cytomegalovirus exposure and HLA in healthy donors. Findings and caveats of the study: Earlier analysis yielded a pattern in which most TCR beta V segments were productive about 87% or about 30% of the time. A missense DCLRE1C variant was associated with V- and J-gene trimming of TCR beta chains in a later analysis, and an independent cohort replicated the association. HLA-A and HLA-B allele assignments for most subjects were reportedly predicted accurately using TCR beta sequences.

Primers included in the PCR were 60 Vbeta and 13 Jbeta primers. This table comes from immunoSEQ multiplex PCR, and its TCRdb copy is limited to in-frame clones, with some not included. Recorded for this sample: around 100,000 clones. Concerning this clone itself: The antigen is not known.

Germline CDR1 and CDR2: MNHEY and SMNVEV (reference sequence). The CDR3 has 15 residues. J lost 3 bases, V lost 1 base, and 3 bases had no gene match. Sequencing was performed on PBMCs. This rearrangement joins TRBV27 to TRBJ2-7; TRBD2 aligns across 10 bases. This TCR derives from a man aged 35 to 55 in good health and CMV-seronegative. The CDR3 protein is CASSLFASGSYEQYF. CDR3 nucleotides: TGTGCCAGCAGTTTATTTGCTAGCGGGAGCTACGAGCAGTACTTC.